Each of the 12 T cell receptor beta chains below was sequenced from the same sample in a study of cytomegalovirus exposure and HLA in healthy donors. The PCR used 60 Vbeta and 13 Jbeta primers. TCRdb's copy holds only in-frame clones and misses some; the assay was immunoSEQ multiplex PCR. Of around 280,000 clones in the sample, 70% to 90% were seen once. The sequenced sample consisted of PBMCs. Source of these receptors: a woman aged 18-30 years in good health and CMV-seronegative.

The DNA for the CDR3 is TGTGCCAGCTACGCCGGGACAGGTCCAAACTATGGCTACACCTTC. It codes for CASYAGTGPNYGYTF. This chain links TRBV9 with TRBJ1-2, with 8 bases that match TRBD1. V was clipped by 7 bases and J by 2 bases; unmatched bases: 10. Germline loops: CDR1 SGDLS, CDR2 YYNGEE. The CDR3 loop spans 15 amino acids. The complete variable domain, with remaining parts taken from reference TRBV9 and TRBJ1-2, reads DSGVTQTPKHLITATGQRVTLRCSPRSGDLSVYWYQQSLDQGLQFLIQYYNGEERAKGNILERFSAQQFPDLHSELNLSSLELGDSALYFCASYAGTGPNYGYTFGSGTRLTVV.

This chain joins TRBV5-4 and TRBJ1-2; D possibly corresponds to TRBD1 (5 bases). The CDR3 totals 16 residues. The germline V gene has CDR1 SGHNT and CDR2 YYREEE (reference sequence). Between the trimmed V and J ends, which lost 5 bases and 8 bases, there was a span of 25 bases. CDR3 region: CASSPRGGGSNKGYTF. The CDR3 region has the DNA TGTGCCAGCAGTCCCCGGGGGGGAGGGAGTAATAAAGGCTACACCTTC. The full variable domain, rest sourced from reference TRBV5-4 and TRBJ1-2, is ETGVTQSPTHLIKTRGQQVTLRCSSQSGHNTVSWYQQALGQGPQFIFQYYREEENGRGNFPPRFSGLQFPNYSSELNVNALELDDSALYLCASSPRGGGSNKGYTFGSGTRLTVV.

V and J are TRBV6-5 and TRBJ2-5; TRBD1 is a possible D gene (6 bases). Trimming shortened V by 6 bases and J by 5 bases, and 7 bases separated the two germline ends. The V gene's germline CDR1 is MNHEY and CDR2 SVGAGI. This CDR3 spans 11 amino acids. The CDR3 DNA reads TGTGCCAGCAGCCAGGGGGAGACCCAGTACTTC. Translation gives CASSQGETQYF.

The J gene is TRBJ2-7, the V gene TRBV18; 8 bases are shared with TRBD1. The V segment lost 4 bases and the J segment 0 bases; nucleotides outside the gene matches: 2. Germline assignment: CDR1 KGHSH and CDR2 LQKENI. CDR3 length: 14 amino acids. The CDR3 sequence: CASSRDRGSYEQYF. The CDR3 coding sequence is TGTGCCAGCTCACGCGACAGGGGCTCCTACGAGCAGTACTTC.

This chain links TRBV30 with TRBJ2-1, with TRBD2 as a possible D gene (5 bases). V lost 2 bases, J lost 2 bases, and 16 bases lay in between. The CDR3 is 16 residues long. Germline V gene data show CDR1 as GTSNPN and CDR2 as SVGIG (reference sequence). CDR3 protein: CAWSRTLFSAYNEQFF. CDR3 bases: TGTGCCTGGAGTCGAACGTTATTTAGCGCCTACAATGAGCAGTTCTTC.

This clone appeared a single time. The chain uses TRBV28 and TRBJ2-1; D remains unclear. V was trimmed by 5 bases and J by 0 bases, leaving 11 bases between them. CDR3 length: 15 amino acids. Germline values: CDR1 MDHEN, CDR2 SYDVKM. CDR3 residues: CASSPETSSYNEQFF. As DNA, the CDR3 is TGTGCCAGCAGTCCTGAAACAAGCTCCTACAATGAGCAGTTCTTC.

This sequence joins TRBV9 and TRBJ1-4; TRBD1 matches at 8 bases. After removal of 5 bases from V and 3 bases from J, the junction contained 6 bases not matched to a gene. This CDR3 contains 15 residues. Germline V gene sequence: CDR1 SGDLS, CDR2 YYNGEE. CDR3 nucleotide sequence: TGTGCCAGCAGATTAGGACAGGGCTCTAATGAAAAACTGTTTTTT. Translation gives CASRLGQGSNEKLFF.

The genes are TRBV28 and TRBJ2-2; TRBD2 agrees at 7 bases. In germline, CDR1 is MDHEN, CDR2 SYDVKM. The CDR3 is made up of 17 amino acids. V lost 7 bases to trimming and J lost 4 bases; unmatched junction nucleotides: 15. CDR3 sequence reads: CASTAPRAGDGTGELFF. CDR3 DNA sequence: TGTGCCAGCACTGCTCCCCGGGCGGGGGATGGCACCGGGGAGCTGTTTTTT.

DNA of the CDR3: TGTGCCAGTCTGGATCGGGGGGAACTAAGGCCCCAGCATTTT. It specifies CASLDRGELRPQHF. The chain couples TRBV19 to TRBJ1-5; D may be TRBD1 (5 bases). CDR1 and CDR2 (germline): LNHDA, SQIVND (reference sequence). V was cut by 8 bases and J by 9 bases, with 20 bases left in between. The length of the CDR3 is 14 residues.

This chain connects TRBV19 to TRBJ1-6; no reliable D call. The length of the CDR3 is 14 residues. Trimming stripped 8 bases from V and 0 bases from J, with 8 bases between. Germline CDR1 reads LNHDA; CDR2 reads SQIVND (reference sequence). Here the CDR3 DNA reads TGTGCCAGTCGGGGAAGCTCCTATAATTCACCCCTCCACTTT. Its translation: CASRGSSYNSPLHF.

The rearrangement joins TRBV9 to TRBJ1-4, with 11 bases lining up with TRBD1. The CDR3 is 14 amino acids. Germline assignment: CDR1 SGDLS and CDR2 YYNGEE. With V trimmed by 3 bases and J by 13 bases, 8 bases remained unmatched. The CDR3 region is CASSEGTGGRRLFF. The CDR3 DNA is TGTGCCAGCAGCGAAGGGACAGGGGGTCGGAGACTGTTTTTT.

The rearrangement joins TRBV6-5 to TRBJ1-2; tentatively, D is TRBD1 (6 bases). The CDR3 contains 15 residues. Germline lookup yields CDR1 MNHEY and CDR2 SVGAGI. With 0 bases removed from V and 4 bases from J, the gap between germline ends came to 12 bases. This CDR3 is CASSYSGQGSYGYTF. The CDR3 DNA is TGTGCCAGCAGTTACTCGGGACAAGGAAGCTATGGCTACACCTTC.